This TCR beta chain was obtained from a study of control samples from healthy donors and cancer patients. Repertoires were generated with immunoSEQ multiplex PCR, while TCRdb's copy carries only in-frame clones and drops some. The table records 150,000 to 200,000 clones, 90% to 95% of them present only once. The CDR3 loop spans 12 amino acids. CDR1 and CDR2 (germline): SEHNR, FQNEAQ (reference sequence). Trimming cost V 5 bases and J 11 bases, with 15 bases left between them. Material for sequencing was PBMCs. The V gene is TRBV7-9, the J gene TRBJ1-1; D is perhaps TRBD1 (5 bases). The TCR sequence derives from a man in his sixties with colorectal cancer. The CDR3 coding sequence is TGTGCCAGCAGCGCTACAGGTTTCGGGGCTTTCTTT. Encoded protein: CASSATGFGAFF.